A single sample gave rise to the 9 T cell receptor beta chains below, sequenced in a study of early T cells in non-severe SARS-CoV-2 infection. MiXCR, applied by TCRdb to the 5' RACE reads, yields one record per CDR3 protein. The table lists 29,000 or so distinct CDR3 sequences, approximately 4.8% of them singletons. Specimen: whole blood. Receptor source: an adult who was a healthcare worker with PCR-confirmed SARS-CoV-2 infection or an uninfected control (not recorded which).

This clonotype came up many times. This chain links TRBV3-1 with TRBJ2-1; 13 positions agree with TRBD2. There are 20 residues in the CDR3. Germline V gene data show CDR1 as LGHDT and CDR2 as YNNKEL (reference sequence). V lost 0 bases and J lost 7; bases outside the gene matches: 15. In nucleotides, the CDR3 is TGTGCCAGCAGCCAAGACCGGACTAGCGGGAGCCCCCTGGGGCGGAATGAGCAGTTCTTC. Translated: CASSQDRTSGSPLGRNEQFF.

The CDR3 coding sequence is TGCGCCAGCAGCCCCGAGGGCTCCTATAATTCACCCCTCCACTTT. It translates to CASSPEGSYNSPLHF. This chain links TRBV5-1 with TRBJ1-6; D is unresolved. There are 15 residues in the CDR3. CDR1 is SGHRS, CDR2 YFSETQ, per germline. V lost 4 bases to trimming and J lost 0 bases, with 8 bases between them.

The table lists this clonotype with a few counts. V usage is TRBV27 and J usage is TRBJ2-7; 7 positions agree with TRBD1. The V gene end was trimmed by 2 bases and the J gene end by 3 bases; junction bases not matched to a gene: 10. This CDR3 contains 16 residues. CDR1 is MNHEY, CDR2 SMNVEV, per germline (reference sequence). CDR3 loop: CASSLKSGTAFYEQYF. In DNA form, the CDR3 reads TGTGCCAGCAGTTTAAAGTCCGGGACAGCCTTCTACGAGCAGTACTTC.

The table lists this clonotype with many counts. CDR3 sequence reads: CASSSRTGQLTEAFF. The DNA for the CDR3 is TGTGCCAGCAGTTCCAGGACAGGGCAACTTACTGAAGCTTTCTTT. The chain has TRBV12-3 or TRBV12-4 and TRBJ1-1; 8 positions agree with TRBD1. Trimming took 4 bases from V and 5 from J; bases not matched to a gene: 9. There are 15 residues in the CDR3.

This clonotype has a count of ten or more. This rearrangement joins TRBV5-5 to TRBJ2-1, with a possible D match to TRBD2 (6 bases). CDR1 and CDR2 from the germline V gene are SGHKS and YYEKEE (reference sequence). CDR3 length equals 15 residues. Trimming took off 4 bases at V and 9 bases at J, with 20 bases between the two ends. The CDR3 here is CASSLRGWDVGEQFF. The CDR3 DNA follows: TGTGCCAGCAGCCTCCGGGGGTGGGATGTCGGTGAGCAGTTCTTC.

This clonotype was picked up many times. The CDR3 sequence is CSAHTYRGRVAEAFF. In DNA, the CDR3 is TGCAGTGCTCATACCTACAGGGGCCGCGTCGCTGAAGCTTTCTTT. V is TRBV20-1 and J is TRBJ1-1; 7 nucleotides line up with TRBD1. Germline V gene sequence: CDR1 DFQATT, CDR2 SNEGSKA (reference sequence). V was pared by 5 bases and J by 6 bases, with 15 bases of the junction left unmatched. This CDR3 is built from 15 residues.

This clonotype was detected ten times or more. CDR3 protein: CASSVGVAATYEQYF. The DNA for the CDR3 is TGTGCCAGCAGCGTAGGCGTAGCGGCTACCTACGAGCAGTACTTC. V gene TRBV9 combines with J gene TRBJ2-7; a possible D gene is TRBD2 (6 bases). This CDR3 contains 15 residues. The germline V gene encodes CDR1 SGDLS and CDR2 YYNGEE. The V and J ends lost 0 bases and 2 bases respectively, with 12 bases between them.

This clonotype was recorded many times. The V call is TRBV20-1, the J call TRBJ2-1, with TRBD2 matching 13 bases. Germline V gene data show CDR1 as DFQATT and CDR2 as SNEGSKA (reference sequence). This CDR3 comprises 14 residues. Trimming took 6 bases from V and 4 from J; bases not matched to a gene: 3. The CDR3 DNA reads as TGCAGTGCCGGGACTAGCGGGATTTACAATGAGCAGTTCTTC. Translation gives CSAGTSGIYNEQFF.

The genes are TRBV6-5 and TRBJ1-1, with 9 positions matching TRBD1. V gave up 4 bases and J gave up 1 base; unmatched junction bases: 1. This CDR3 spans 14 amino acids. The germline CDR1 and CDR2 sequences are MNHEY and SVGAGI. CDR3 DNA: TGTGCCAGCAGTTTGGGACAGGGGAACACTGAAGCTTTCTTT. This translates into CASSLGQGNTEAFF.